Presented here are 16 T cell receptor beta chains from one specimen sequenced in a study of blood T cell repertoires in COVID-19. Repertoires were generated with immunoSEQ multiplex PCR, while TCRdb's copy carries only in-frame clones and drops some. The sample contains 210,000 or so clones, 84% of which appear only once. The material sequenced was PBMCs or T cells enriched from blood (not recorded which). These TCRs come from a man between 60 and 75 years old who had recovered from COVID-19.

V usage is TRBV7-2 and J usage is TRBJ2-5, with D possibly TRBD2 on 6 matching bases. Trimming took 0 bases from V and 5 from J, leaving 13 bases between them. There are 15 residues in the CDR3. Germline-derived CDR1 and CDR2 are SGHTA and FQGNSA. CDR3 residues: CASSLARGDGETQYF. DNA of the CDR3: TGTGCCAGCAGCTTAGCGCGCGGGGACGGGGAGACCCAGTACTTC.

In nucleotides, the CDR3 is TGTGCCAGCAGCGGTCTTGACAGGTTCGGCGGGCTGTTTTTT. It yields the protein CASSGLDRFGGLFF. This chain connects TRBV9 to TRBJ2-2, with D possibly TRBD1 on 6 matching bases. Germline values: CDR1 SGDLS, CDR2 YYNGEE. The V end was cut by 3 bases, the J end by 13 bases, with 19 bases between. The CDR3 is 14 residues long.

V and J are TRBV5-6 and TRBJ2-7; 10 bases agree with TRBD1. This CDR3 has 14 amino acids. J lost 3 bases, V lost 4 bases, and 4 bases had no gene match. Germline V gene lookup returns CDR1 SGHDT and CDR2 YYEEEE. The chain's CDR3 is CASSGTGVSYEQYF. CDR3 sequence (DNA): TGTGCCAGCAGCGGGACAGGGGTGAGCTACGAGCAGTACTTC. Looking up the rest from reference TRBV5-6 and TRBJ2-7 gives the full variable domain: DAGVTQSPTHLIKTRGQQVTLRCSPKSGHDTVSWYQQALGQGPQFIFQYYEEEERQRGNFPDRFSGHQFPNYSSELNVNALLLGDSALYLCASSGTGVSYEQYFGPGTRLTVT.

The V call is TRBV5-5, the J call TRBJ2-3; TRBD2 matches at 9 bases. CDR3 size: 16 residues. Looked up from germline, CDR1 is SGHKS and CDR2 is YYEKEE (reference sequence). Germline trimming cut 2 bases from V and 2 bases from J; bases unmatched to any gene: 6. In DNA form, the CDR3 reads TGTGCCAGCAGCTTACCGACTAGCGGTAACACAGATACGCAGTATTTT. It specifies CASSLPTSGNTDTQYF. The variable domain in full, with the rest retrieved from reference TRBV5-5 and TRBJ2-3, is DAGVTQSPTHLIKTRGQQVTLRCSPISGHKSVSWYQQVLGQGPQFIFQYYEKEERGRGNFPDRFSARQFPNYSSELNVNALLLGDSALYLCASSLPTSGNTDTQYFGPGTRLTVL.

V usage is TRBV7-9 and J usage is TRBJ1-1, with D possibly matching TRBD1 (5 bases). The germline gives CDR1 SEHNR, CDR2 FQNEAQ (reference sequence). The CDR3 covers 12 residues. V lost 2 bases and J 9 bases, leaving 10 bases between the germline ends. CDR3 DNA: TGTGCCAGCAGCTTATTCGCGGGACAAGCTTTCTTT. This translates into CASSLFAGQAFF.

The chain links TRBV18 to TRBJ1-6; D ambiguous. CDR1 is KGHSH, CDR2 LQKENI, per germline. The CDR3 is 14 amino acids. V lost 3 bases to trimming and J lost 6 bases, with 9 bases between them. The CDR3 nucleotides are TGTGCCAGCTCACCTTCCGGGGTTAATTCACCCCTCCACTTT. Translated, it gives CASSPSGVNSPLHF.

This clone was seen once. The J gene is TRBJ2-7, the V gene TRBV25-1; weak D call: TRBD1 (5 bases). In germline, CDR1 is MGHDK, CDR2 SYGVNS. The V and J ends lost 6 bases and 5 bases respectively, with 20 bases between them. This CDR3 contains 15 residues. CDR3 in DNA: TGTGCCAGCAGCGACACGACAGTTATAAGCCACGAGCAGTACTTC. This codes for CASSDTTVISHEQYF.

J is TRBJ2-1 and V is TRBV7-9, with 12 bases fitting TRBD1. CDR1 and CDR2 (germline): SEHNR, FQNEAQ (reference sequence). V trimming: 5 bases; J trimming: 10 bases; junction bases outside the gene matches: 9. The CDR3 runs to 15 residues. CDR3 coding DNA: TGTGCCAGCAGCATGACGGGACAGGGGGCAGGGGAGCAGTTCTTC. Translation: CASSMTGQGAGEQFF.

The chain has TRBV7-9 and TRBJ1-3; no definite D call. Per the germline V gene, CDR1 is SEHNR and CDR2 is FQNEAQ (reference sequence). Trimming cost V 3 bases and J 0 bases, with 3 bases left between them. The CDR3 runs to 13 residues. CDR3 sequence reads: CASSFVSGNTIYF. CDR3 DNA: TGTGCCAGCAGCTTCGTCTCTGGAAACACCATATATTTT.

This chain links TRBV19 with TRBJ1-6, with no clear D. Trimming left V 7 bases short and J 5 bases short, with 12 bases between. CDR3 length: 14 amino acids. CDR1 is LNHDA and CDR2 is SQIVND in the germline V gene (reference sequence). The CDR3 sequence: CASNPQINNSPLHF. The CDR3 bases are TGTGCCAGTAACCCACAGATCAATAATTCACCCCTCCACTTT.

The CDR3 reads CASSLWTGGYEQYF. As DNA, the CDR3 is TGCGCCAGCAGCTTGTGGACAGGGGGGTACGAGCAGTACTTC. The J gene is TRBJ2-7, the V gene TRBV5-1; 10 nucleotides align to TRBD1. V trimming: 1 base; J trimming: 4 bases; junction bases outside the gene matches: 2. This CDR3 comprises 14 residues. Germline lookup yields CDR1 SGHRS and CDR2 YFSETQ.

The chain uses TRBV9 and TRBJ1-2; D is uncertain. V was clipped by 0 bases and J by 6 bases, with 6 bases between them. The germline V gene has CDR1 SGDLS and CDR2 YYNGEE. The CDR3 sequence is 12 residues long. This CDR3 reads CASSVVTDGYTF. CDR3 nucleotides: TGTGCCAGCAGCGTAGTAACAGATGGCTACACCTTC.

V is TRBV11-2 and J is TRBJ2-2; D is ambiguous. The CDR3 runs 13 residues. The germline CDR1 and CDR2 sequences are SGHAT and FQNNGV. V was shortened by 5 bases and J by 5 bases, with 9 bases between the two germline ends. CDR3 nucleotide sequence: TGTGCCAGCAGCACAACAGTTACCGGGGAGCTGTTTTTT. Protein sequence: CASSTTVTGELFF.

The chain employs TRBV5-1 and TRBJ1-2, with TRBD1 as a possible D gene (6 bases). V was cut by 0 bases and J by 7 bases, with 10 bases left in between. Germline V gives CDR1 SGHRS, CDR2 YFSETQ. The CDR3 contains 13 residues. DNA of the CDR3: TGCGCCAGCAGCTTGGGTGCAGGGGCTGGCTACACCTTC. It is translated as CASSLGAGAGYTF.

The chain links TRBV4-2 to TRBJ1-5; 7 bases map to TRBD1. V lost 0 bases to trimming and J lost 0 bases; unmatched junction nucleotides: 2. Germline V lookup: CDR1 LGHNA, CDR2 YNFKEQ. This CDR3 comprises 16 residues. The CDR3 bases are TGTGCCAGCAGCCAAGATCCAGGGGGTAGCAATCAGCCCCAGCATTTT. Translating it yields CASSQDPGGSNQPQHF.

The chain uses TRBV15 and TRBJ2-1; D possibly corresponds to TRBD1 (6 bases). This CDR3 has 14 residues. V was trimmed by 6 bases and J by 2 bases, leaving 11 bases between them. Germline lookup yields CDR1 LNHNV and CDR2 YYDKDF (reference sequence). CDR3 coding DNA: TGTGCCACCAGGGGGGCGGAGACCTACAATGAGCAGTTCTTC. Translating gives CATRGAETYNEQFF. The full variable domain, with the rest looked up from reference TRBV15 and TRBJ2-1, is DAMVIQNPRYQVTQFGKPVTLSCSQTLNHNVMYWYQQKSSQAPKLLFHYYDKDFNNEADTPDNFQSRRPNTSFCFLDIRSPGLGDTAMYLCATRGAETYNEQFFGPGTRLTVL.